This entry is about one TCR beta chain. Germline V gives CDR1 SGHTA, CDR2 FQGNSA. Deletions cut 2 bases from V and 0 bases from J, with 7 bases between. The CDR3 is 14 amino acids. The sample comes from a study of blood T cell repertoires in COVID-19. The overall study: Donors in the United States, Italy and Spain gave samples during acute or convalescent COVID-19. PBMCs, B-cell-depleted T cells, or T cells provided the cDNA or gDNA that made up the material.

Using immunoSEQ multiplex PCR, the repertoire was profiled, and TCRdb retains in-frame clones only, with some absent. The sample includes hundreds of thousands of clones, 89% seen only once; the top ten take approximately 5.2%. The sequence derives from a man between 60 and 75 years old who had recovered from COVID-19. The V gene is TRBV7-2, the J gene TRBJ1-1; no clear D gene. The sequencing input was PBMCs or T cells enriched from blood (not recorded which). This chain's CDR3 is CASSLQIMNTEAFF. DNA for the CDR3: TGTGCCAGCAGCTTACAGATAATGAACACTGAAGCTTTCTTT.